This T cell receptor (beta chain) was observed in a study of blood T cell repertoires in COVID-19. About the research overall: PBMCs, B-cell-depleted T cells, or T cells provided the cDNA or gDNA that made up the material.

Sequenced by immunoSEQ multiplex PCR; TCRdb stores in-frame clones only, minus some. The sample comprises 140,000 to 150,000 clones, 88% of which are singletons, and less than 2% rests with the top ten. The CDR3 loop spans 15 amino acids. Trimming removed 1 base at V and 2 bases at J, with 10 bases between. Germline V gives CDR1 SGHRS, CDR2 YFSETQ. This sequence was found in a woman aged 45 to 65 with acute or convalescent COVID-19. The chain joins TRBV5-1 to TRBJ2-4, with a weak D call TRBD2 (6 bases). The sample was peripheral blood. The CDR3 protein is CASSLTGGTKNIQYF. The CDR3 nucleotides read TGCGCCAGCAGCTTGACAGGAGGGACCAAAAACATTCAGTACTTC.